The clone carrying this T cell receptor beta chain was seen a few times. Germline CDR1 reads SGHDN; CDR2 reads FVKESK. Unmatched junction bases numbered 11, after V lost 1 base and J lost 5 bases. CDR3 size: 16 residues. The time point here: newly diagnosed GD, antithyroid drugs for less than 3 months. There was RNA extracted from PBMCs, and the TCR library was made from it. This sample is part of a study of regulatory T cells in long-lasting Graves disease. As for the study in general: Less than 3 months of antithyroid drugs had been taken by newly diagnosed Graves' patients.

Arm-PCR with iRepertoire HTBI primers amplified the CDR3 regions for these TCR beta libraries. From the multiplex PCR reads, TCRdb called clonotypes with MiXCR, one entry per CDR3 protein. The sample has about 560,000 distinct CDR3 sequences; approximately 16% are singletons. The same data also contributed to another study, on T cells in Graves' hyperthyroidism and ophthalmopathy. This second study notes: The hyperthyroidism patients had all been newly diagnosed, and their disease duration was under 2 months. Their ages ranged from 18 to 65 years. For ophthalmopathy, model prediction preceded onset by a median approximately 6 months.

The sample in question was peripheral blood mononuclear cells (PBMCs), obtained at new diagnosis, from a patient treated with antithyroid drugs. The chain joins TRBV14 to TRBJ2-7; TRBD2 matches 7 bases. The clonotype originates from a man younger than 35 with Graves disease. The CDR3 nucleotides are TGTGCCAGCAGCCAAGTCGGCGCCCGACTAGCCCACGAGCAGTACTTC. Amino acid sequence: CASSQVGARLAHEQYF.